The 13 T cell receptor beta chains below come from one sample, sequenced in a study of CXCR3-negative and CXCR3-positive naive CD8 T cells. The authors prepared UMI-labeled TRB cDNA libraries by 5' RACE. TCRdb reprocessed the 5' RACE reads; each CDR3 protein has one entry and no DNA is given. The table for this sample gives roughly 48,000 distinct CDR3 sequences. The sample comprised memory CD8+ T cells from blood. The receptors shown here come from a human donor in good health. Some clones in this sample may be carry-over from other donors' samples.

The rearrangement joins TRBV28 to TRBJ2-1; absent DNA, TCRdb's TRBD1 call cannot be checked. The CDR3 runs to 16 residues. Germline CDR1 MDHEN, CDR2 SYDVKM. The chain's CDR3 is CASSTLPGRGYDGQFF.

This chain connects TRBV18 to TRBJ2-7; TCRdb gives TRBD1 as the D gene, but with no DNA this cannot be confirmed. The germline V gene encodes CDR1 KGHSH and CDR2 LQKENI. The CDR3 runs 13 residues. This chain's CDR3 is CASAGGFSYEQYF.

The V call is TRBV28, the J call TRBJ2-5. Germline V gene data show CDR1 as MDHEN and CDR2 as SYDVKM. The CDR3 loop spans 15 amino acids. The CDR3: CASSLSDGLVETQYF.

This rearrangement joins TRBV5-1 to TRBJ2-7; the D call from TCRdb, TRBD1, cannot be confirmed without DNA. Germline V CDR1 and CDR2: SGHRS, YFSETQ. The CDR3 is made up of 21 amino acids. CDR3 region: CASSPLDYNRGRADDSYEQYF.

CDR3: CASRLGQGGYNEQFF. The J gene is TRBJ2-1, the V gene TRBV5-5; TCRdb picks TRBD1, but there is no DNA to check that call. From germline, CDR1 is SGHKS and CDR2 YYEKEE (reference sequence). The CDR3 extends over 15 amino acids.

The chain combines TRBV29-1 with TRBJ2-5; the TCRdb call, TRBD1, lacks DNA for checking. Looked up from germline, CDR1 is SQVTM and CDR2 is ANQGSEA. CDR3 size: 14 residues. The CDR3 sequence is CSVDPHRDQETQYF.

The rearrangement joins TRBV27 to TRBJ2-7; TCRdb reports TRBD1, a call that lacks DNA to check it against. This CDR3 spans 14 amino acids. Germline lookup yields CDR1 MNHEY and CDR2 SMNVEV (reference sequence). The CDR3 here is CASSTPGPNYEQYF.

The chain recombines TRBV7-9 with TRBJ2-3; the D call from TCRdb, TRBD2, cannot be confirmed without DNA. This CDR3 is 16 amino acids long. Germline CDR1 reads SEHNR; CDR2 reads FQNEAQ (reference sequence). CDR3: CASSFRGGGAEDTQYF.

This chain uses TRBV12-3 or TRBV12-4 with TRBJ2-1; TCRdb names TRBD2, which stays unverified in the absence of DNA. CDR3 length: 18 residues. The chain's CDR3 is CASSPGTSGVPSYNEQFF.

The chain has TRBV20-1 and TRBJ2-4; TCRdb returns TRBD2, unconfirmable since there is no DNA. The CDR3 totals 13 residues. From germline, CDR1 is DFQATT and CDR2 SNEGSKA (reference sequence). CDR3 residues: CSARDGTSDVQYF.

This chain joins TRBV12-3 or TRBV12-4 and TRBJ2-2; the D call of TRBD1 rests on TCRdb alone, since no DNA is present to check it. CDR3 length equals 13 residues. The CDR3 loop is CASSPGGNGELFF.

The gene calls are TRBV4-1 and TRBJ1-1; with no DNA, the TCRdb D assignment of TRBD1 cannot be verified. Germline V lookup: CDR1 MGHRA, CDR2 YSYEKL. The CDR3 sequence is 14 residues long. The CDR3: CASSQPTGRTEAFF.

The V and J genes are TRBV28 and TRBJ2-4; the TRBD1 assignment by TCRdb is unverifiable without DNA. Looked up from germline, CDR1 is MDHEN and CDR2 is SYDVKM. The CDR3 covers 12 residues. The CDR3 spells CASRGQGYIQYF.